The sequence of this T cell receptor beta chain was determined in a study of T cells in Graves' hyperthyroidism and ophthalmopathy. For the study at large: At initial diagnosis, before any treatment had begun, peripheral blood was obtained.

TCR beta CDR3 regions were amplified from RNA transcripts. The TCR CDR3 first-round RT-PCR relied on the HTBI primer set. TCRdb processed the multiplex PCR reads anew with MiXCR; each CDR3 protein has one entry. Among hundreds of thousands of distinct CDR3 sequences listed, under 15% were seen once. CDR3 length: 11 amino acids. Trimming took 8 bases from V and 5 from J, leaving 9 bases between them. This clonotype was detected ten times or more. The rearrangement uses TRBV12-3 or TRBV12-4 and TRBJ1-2, with D possibly TRBD1 on 5 matching bases. This clonotype was obtained from a woman aged 30 to 39 with Graves' hyperthyroidism. The sequencing input was blood. The CDR3 DNA reads as TGTGCCAGCCGCAGGGAGTATGGCTACACCTTC. Protein: CASRREYGYTF.